This T cell receptor beta chain was obtained from a study of blood T cell repertoires in COVID-19. Study in general: Acute-phase and convalescent COVID-19 samples originated in the United States, Italy and Spain. Nucleic acid was either cDNA or gDNA, and it came from T cells, B-cell-depleted T cells, or PBMCs.

In the authors' methods: Amplification of reference gene primers provided the estimated nucleated cell counts. Repertoires were generated with immunoSEQ multiplex PCR, while TCRdb's copy carries only in-frame clones and drops some. The D gene and trimming were derived from the DNA, and the V and J assignments and clone size from that table. The sample includes some 350,000 clones, more than 85% of them seen just once. This CDR3 contains 17 residues. Germline assignment: CDR1 SGHRS and CDR2 YFSETQ. V lost 4 bases and J lost 6; bases outside the gene matches: 13. The rearrangement joins TRBV5-1 to TRBJ2-3, with 11 bases lining up with TRBD2. This receptor was identified in a human donor in a cohort sampled during active COVID-19. Specimen: peripheral blood. CDR3 region: CASSRGLAGGPWDTQYF. In nucleotides, the CDR3 is TGCGCCAGCAGCCGAGGGTTAGCGGGGGGGCCGTGGGATACGCAGTATTTT.